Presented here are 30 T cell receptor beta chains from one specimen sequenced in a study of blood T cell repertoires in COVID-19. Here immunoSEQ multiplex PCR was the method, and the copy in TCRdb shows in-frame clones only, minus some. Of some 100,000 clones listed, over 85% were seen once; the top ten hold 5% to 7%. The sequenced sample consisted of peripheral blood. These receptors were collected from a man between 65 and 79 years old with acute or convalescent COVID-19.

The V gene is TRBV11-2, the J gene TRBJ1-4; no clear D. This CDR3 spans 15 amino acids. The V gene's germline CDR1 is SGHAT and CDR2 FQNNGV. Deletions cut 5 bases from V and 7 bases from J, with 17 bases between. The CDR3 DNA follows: TGTGCCAGCAGCGAAACTAGGATAGGCAGTGAAAAACTGTTTTTT. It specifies CASSETRIGSEKLFF.

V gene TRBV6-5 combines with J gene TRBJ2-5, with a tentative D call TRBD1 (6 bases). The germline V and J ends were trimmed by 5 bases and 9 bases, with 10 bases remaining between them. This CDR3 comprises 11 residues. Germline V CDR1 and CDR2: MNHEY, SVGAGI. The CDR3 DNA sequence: TGTGCCAGCAGTAGAGGGGGTTCCCAGTACTTC. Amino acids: CASSRGGSQYF.

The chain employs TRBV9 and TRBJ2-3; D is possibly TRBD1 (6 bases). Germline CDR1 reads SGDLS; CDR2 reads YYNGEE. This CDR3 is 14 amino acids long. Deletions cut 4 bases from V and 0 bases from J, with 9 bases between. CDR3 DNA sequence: TGTGCCAGCAGCTTACAGGGTAGCACAGATACGCAGTATTTT. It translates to CASSLQGSTDTQYF.

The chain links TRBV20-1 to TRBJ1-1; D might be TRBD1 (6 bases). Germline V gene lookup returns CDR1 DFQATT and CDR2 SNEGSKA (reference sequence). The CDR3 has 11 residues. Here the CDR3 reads CRAAGDTEAFF. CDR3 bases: TGCAGGGCGGCAGGGGACACTGAAGCTTTCTTT.

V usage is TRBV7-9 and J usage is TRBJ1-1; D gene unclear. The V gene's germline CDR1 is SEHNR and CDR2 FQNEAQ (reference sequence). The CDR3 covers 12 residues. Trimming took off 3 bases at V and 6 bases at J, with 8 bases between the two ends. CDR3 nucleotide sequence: TGTGCCAGCAGCTTGGAGACTTCTGAAGCTTTCTTT. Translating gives CASSLETSEAFF.

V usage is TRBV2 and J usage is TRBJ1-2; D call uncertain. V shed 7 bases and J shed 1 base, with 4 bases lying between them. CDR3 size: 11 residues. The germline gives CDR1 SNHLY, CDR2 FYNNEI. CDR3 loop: CASNINYGYTF. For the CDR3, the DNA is TGTGCCAGCAATATTAACTATGGCTACACCTTC.

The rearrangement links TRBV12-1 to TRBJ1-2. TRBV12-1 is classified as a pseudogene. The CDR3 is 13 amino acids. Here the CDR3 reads CAIRFEANYGYTF. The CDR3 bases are TGTGCCATCCGGTTCGAGGCTAACTATGGCTACACCTTC.

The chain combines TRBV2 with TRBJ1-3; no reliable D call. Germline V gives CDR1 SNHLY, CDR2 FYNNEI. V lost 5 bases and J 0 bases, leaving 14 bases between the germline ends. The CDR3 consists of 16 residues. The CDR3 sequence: CASSTRGPPSGNTIYF. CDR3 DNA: TGTGCCAGCAGTACCCGAGGGCCGCCCTCTGGAAACACCATATATTTT.

CDR3 protein: CAWSEIGTGDEKLFF. The CDR3, as DNA: TGTGCCTGGAGTGAAATTGGGACAGGGGACGAGAAACTGTTTTTT. The chain joins TRBV30 to TRBJ1-4; TRBD1 agrees at 10 bases. Per germline, CDR1 GTSNPN and CDR2 SVGIG (reference sequence). Trimming removed 1 base from V and 11 bases from J; junction bases left unmatched: 10. The CDR3 totals 15 residues. The full variable domain, its missing parts supplied by reference TRBV30 and TRBJ1-4, is SQTIHQWPATLVQPVGSPLSLECTVEGTSNPNLYWYRQAAGRGLQLLFYSVGIGQISSEVPQNLSASRPQDRQFILSSKKLLLSDSGFYLCAWSEIGTGDEKLFFGSGTQLSVL.

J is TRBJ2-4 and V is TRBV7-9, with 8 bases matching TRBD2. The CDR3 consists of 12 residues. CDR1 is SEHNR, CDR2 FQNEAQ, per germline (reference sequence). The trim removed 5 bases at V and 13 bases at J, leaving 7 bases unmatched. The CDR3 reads CASSPPGGGQYF. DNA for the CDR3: TGTGCCAGCAGCCCACCCGGCGGGGGGCAGTACTTC.

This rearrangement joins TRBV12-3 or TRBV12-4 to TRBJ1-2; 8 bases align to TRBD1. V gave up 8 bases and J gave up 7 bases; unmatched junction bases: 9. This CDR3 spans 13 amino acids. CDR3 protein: CASCLGQGPGYTF. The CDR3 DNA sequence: TGTGCCAGCTGCCTAGGACAGGGCCCTGGCTACACCTTC.

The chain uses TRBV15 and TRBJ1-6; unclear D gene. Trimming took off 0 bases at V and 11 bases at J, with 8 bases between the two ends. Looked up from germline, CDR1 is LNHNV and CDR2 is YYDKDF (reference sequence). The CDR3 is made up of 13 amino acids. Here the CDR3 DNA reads TGTGCCACCAGCAGAGATCGGAGCCCACCCCTCCACTTT. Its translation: CATSRDRSPPLHF. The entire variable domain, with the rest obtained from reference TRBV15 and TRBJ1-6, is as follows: DAMVIQNPRYQVTQFGKPVTLSCSQTLNHNVMYWYQQKSSQAPKLLFHYYDKDFNNEADTPDNFQSRRPNTSFCFLDIRSPGLGDTAMYLCATSRDRSPPLHFGNGTRLTVT.

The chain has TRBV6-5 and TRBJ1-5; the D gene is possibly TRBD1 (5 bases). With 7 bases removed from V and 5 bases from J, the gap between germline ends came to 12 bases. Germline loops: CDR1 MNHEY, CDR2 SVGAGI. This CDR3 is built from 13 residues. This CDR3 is CASTTGPYQPQHF. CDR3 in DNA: TGTGCCAGCACAACAGGCCCTTATCAGCCCCAGCATTTT.

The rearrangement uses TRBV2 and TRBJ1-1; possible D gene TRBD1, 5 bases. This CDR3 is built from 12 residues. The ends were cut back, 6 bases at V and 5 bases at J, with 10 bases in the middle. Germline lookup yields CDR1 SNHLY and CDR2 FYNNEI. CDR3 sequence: CASSSQGTEAFF. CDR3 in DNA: TGTGCCAGCAGCAGTCAGGGTACTGAAGCTTTCTTT.

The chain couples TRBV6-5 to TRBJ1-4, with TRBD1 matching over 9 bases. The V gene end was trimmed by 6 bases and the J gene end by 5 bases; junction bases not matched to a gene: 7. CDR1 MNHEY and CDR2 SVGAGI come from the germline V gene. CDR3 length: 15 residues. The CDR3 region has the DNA TGTGCCAGCAGGGACAGGGGTGGGTTGAATGAAAAACTGTTTTTT. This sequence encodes CASRDRGGLNEKLFF.

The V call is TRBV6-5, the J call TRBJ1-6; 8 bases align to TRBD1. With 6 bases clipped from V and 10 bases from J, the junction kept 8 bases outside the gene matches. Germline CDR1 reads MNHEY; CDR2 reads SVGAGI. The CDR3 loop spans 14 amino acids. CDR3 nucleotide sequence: TGTGCCAGCAGCTCGGACAGGGTTCTCTCACCCCTCCACTTT. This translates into CASSSDRVLSPLHF.

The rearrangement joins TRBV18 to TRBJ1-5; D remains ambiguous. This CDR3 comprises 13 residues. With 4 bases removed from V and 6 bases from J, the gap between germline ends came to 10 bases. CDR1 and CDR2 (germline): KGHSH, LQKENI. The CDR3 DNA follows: TGTGCCAGCTCACTTACAGATACTCAGCCCCAGCATTTT. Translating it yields CASSLTDTQPQHF.

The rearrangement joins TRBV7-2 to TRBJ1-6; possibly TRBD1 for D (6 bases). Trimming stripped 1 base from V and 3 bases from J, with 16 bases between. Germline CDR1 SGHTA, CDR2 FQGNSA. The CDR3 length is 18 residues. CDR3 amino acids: CASSLGGTGFVYNSPLHF. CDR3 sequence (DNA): TGTGCCAGCAGCTTAGGTGGCACAGGGTTCGTCTATAATTCACCCCTCCACTTT.

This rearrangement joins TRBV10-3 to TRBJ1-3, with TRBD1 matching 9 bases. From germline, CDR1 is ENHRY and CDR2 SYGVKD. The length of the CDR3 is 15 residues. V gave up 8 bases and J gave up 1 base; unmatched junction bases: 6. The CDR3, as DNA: TGTGCCATCCGTGCGGGACAGGGATCTGGAAACACCATATATTTT. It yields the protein CAIRAGQGSGNTIYF.

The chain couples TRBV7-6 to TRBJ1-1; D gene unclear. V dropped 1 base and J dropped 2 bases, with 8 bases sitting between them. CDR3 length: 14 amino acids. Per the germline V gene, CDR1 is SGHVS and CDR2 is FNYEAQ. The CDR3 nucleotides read TGTGCCAGCAGCTTAGGGGCAAGAAACACTGAAGCTTTCTTT. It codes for CASSLGARNTEAFF.

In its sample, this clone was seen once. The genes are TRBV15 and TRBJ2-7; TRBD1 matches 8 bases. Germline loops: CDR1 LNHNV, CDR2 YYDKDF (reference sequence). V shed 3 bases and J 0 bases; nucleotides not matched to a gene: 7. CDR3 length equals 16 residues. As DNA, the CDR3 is TGTGCCACCAGCAGCACCGGGACAGGACCCTCCTACGAGCAGTACTTC. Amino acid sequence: CATSSTGTGPSYEQYF.

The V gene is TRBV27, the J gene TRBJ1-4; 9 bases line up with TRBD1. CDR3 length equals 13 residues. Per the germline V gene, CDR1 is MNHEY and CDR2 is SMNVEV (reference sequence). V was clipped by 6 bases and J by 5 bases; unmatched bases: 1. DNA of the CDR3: TGTGCCAGCAGCGGACAGGGGAATGAAAAACTGTTTTTT. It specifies CASSGQGNEKLFF.

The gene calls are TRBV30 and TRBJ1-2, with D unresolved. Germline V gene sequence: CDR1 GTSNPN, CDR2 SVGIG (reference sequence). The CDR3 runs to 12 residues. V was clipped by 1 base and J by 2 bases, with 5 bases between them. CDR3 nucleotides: TGTGCCTGGAGTGCAGAAAACTATGGCTACACCTTC. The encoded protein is CAWSAENYGYTF.

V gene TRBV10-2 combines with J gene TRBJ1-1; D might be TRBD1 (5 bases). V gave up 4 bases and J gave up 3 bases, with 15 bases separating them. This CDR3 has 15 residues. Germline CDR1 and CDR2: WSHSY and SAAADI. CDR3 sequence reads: CASSGGRAADTEAFF. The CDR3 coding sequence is TGCGCCAGCAGTGGAGGCAGGGCCGCGGACACTGAAGCTTTCTTT.

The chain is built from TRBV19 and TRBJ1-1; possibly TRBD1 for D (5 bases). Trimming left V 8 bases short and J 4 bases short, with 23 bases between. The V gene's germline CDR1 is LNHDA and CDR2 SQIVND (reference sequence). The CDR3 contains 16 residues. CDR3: CASPIPPGLFGTEAFF. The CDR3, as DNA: TGTGCCAGTCCGATACCCCCAGGGTTATTCGGCACTGAAGCTTTCTTT.

CDR3 loop: CASSQEYWRFEQFF. The CDR3 DNA reads TGTGCCAGCAGCCAAGAATATTGGAGGTTCGAGCAGTTCTTC. The V call is TRBV3-1 (or the pseudogene TRBV3-2), the J call TRBJ2-1, with a tentative D call TRBD2 (5 bases). Germline V CDR1 and CDR2: LGHDT, YNNKEL (reference sequence). The CDR3 has 14 residues. V was shortened by 0 bases and J by 10 bases, with 13 bases between the two germline ends.

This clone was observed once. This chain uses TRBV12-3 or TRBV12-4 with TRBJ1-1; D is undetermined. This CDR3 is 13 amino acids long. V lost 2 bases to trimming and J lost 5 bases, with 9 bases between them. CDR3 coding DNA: TGTGCCAGCAGTTTAAGTGGCATAACTGAAGCTTTCTTT. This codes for CASSLSGITEAFF.

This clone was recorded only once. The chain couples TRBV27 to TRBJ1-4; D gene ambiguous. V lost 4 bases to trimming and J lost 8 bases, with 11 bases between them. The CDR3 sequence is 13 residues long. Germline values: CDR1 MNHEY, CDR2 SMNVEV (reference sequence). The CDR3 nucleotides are TGTGCCAGCAGTTCCTTAAGCCGCGAAAAACTGTTTTTT. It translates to CASSSLSREKLFF.

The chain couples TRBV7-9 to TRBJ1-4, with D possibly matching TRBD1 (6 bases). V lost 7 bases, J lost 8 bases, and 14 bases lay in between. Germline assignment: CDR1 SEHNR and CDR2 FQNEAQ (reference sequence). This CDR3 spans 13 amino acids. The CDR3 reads CASTRTVGEKLFF. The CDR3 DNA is TGTGCCAGCACCCGGACAGTGGGGGAAAAACTGTTTTTT.

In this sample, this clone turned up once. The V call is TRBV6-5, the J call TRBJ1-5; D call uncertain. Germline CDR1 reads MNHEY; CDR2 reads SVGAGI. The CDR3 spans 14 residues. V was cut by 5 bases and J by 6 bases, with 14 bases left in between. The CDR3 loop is CASSPIGVGQPQHF. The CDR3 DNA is TGTGCCAGCAGTCCGATCGGGGTCGGTCAGCCCCAGCATTTT.